This TCR beta chain originates from a study of T cell clonality in common variable immunodeficiency. This clone has more than one count but fewer than ten. The CDR3 end is not reached by the read, which stops 3 residues before it; the germline J gene fills it in. Assay: immunoSEQ multiplex PCR; the TCRdb copy retains only in-frame clones and omits some. Singletons are absent from the sample, which has some 32,000 clones. The V end was cut by 0 bases, the J end by 4 bases, with 15 bases between. This CDR3 contains 16 residues. Germline-derived CDR1 and CDR2 are SGHTA and FQGNSA. The chain has TRBV7-2 and TRBJ2-5; D is possibly TRBD1 (5 bases). This sequence originates from a person between 18 and 75 years old in good health. Sequencing was carried out using peripheral blood mononuclear cells. The CDR3 sequence is CASSLAPGHWGETQYF. The covered CDR3 bases are TGTGCCAGCAGCTTAGCCCCCGGACACTGGGGAGAGACC.